These 19 T cell receptor beta chains were all obtained from the same sample, sequenced in a study of T cells in Graves' hyperthyroidism and ophthalmopathy. Using RNA transcripts as the source, TCR beta CDR3 regions were amplified. When the TCR CDR3 underwent first-round RT-PCR, the HTBI primer set was used. TCRdb ran MiXCR on the multiplex PCR reads and lists one entry per CDR3 protein. This repertoire shows 700,000 or so distinct CDR3 sequences, about 14% found once; its top ten account for approximately 12%. Sample: blood. Receptors were obtained from a woman aged 45-60 years with Graves' ophthalmopathy.

This clonotype was seen many times. The J gene is TRBJ2-4, the V gene TRBV7-9; TRBD2 matches 9 bases. There are 16 residues in the CDR3. CDR1 and CDR2 from the germline V gene are SEHNR and FQNEAQ (reference sequence). V trimming: 5 bases; J trimming: 1 base; junction bases outside the gene matches: 6. Written as DNA, the CDR3 is TGTGCCAGCAGCCCTAGCGGGGCACGGGCCAAAAACATTCAGTACTTC. This encodes CASSPSGARAKNIQYF.

In its sample, this clonotype was seen many times. The chain recombines TRBV2 with TRBJ1-4; 7 nucleotides line up with TRBD1. V dropped 6 bases and J dropped 8; count of bases not matched to a gene: 6. Germline V lookup: CDR1 SNHLY, CDR2 FYNNEI. CDR3 size: 13 residues. In nucleotides, the CDR3 is TGTGCCAGCAGACAGGGGACGGGGGAAAAACTGTTTTTT. Translation gives CASRQGTGEKLFF.

This clonotype was counted at least ten times. This rearrangement joins TRBV7-2 to TRBJ2-2; D is unclear. Germline values: CDR1 SGHTA, CDR2 FQGNSA. The CDR3 sequence is 18 residues long. V was pared by 1 base and J by 9 bases, with 24 bases between. The CDR3 is CASSLGAPTGYEHRELFF. DNA for the CDR3: TGTGCCAGCAGCTTAGGGGCCCCGACGGGTTACGAACACCGGGAGCTGTTTTTT.

J is TRBJ2-7 and V is TRBV3-1, with D possibly being TRBD1 or TRBD2 (6 bases each). Germline V gene sequence: CDR1 LGHDT, CDR2 YNNKEL (reference sequence). The CDR3 spans 16 residues. Trimming shortened V by 0 bases and J by 2 bases, and 14 bases separated the two germline ends. The CDR3 loop reads CASSQDGGGSPYEQYF. The DNA for the CDR3 is TGTGCCAGCAGCCAAGACGGAGGGGGATCCCCCTACGAGCAGTACTTC.

Only a few counts were recorded for this clonotype. V is TRBV5-5 and J is TRBJ1-2; D is unresolved. This CDR3 has 13 residues. Trimming took 0 bases from V and 8 from J, leaving 11 bases between them. The germline gives CDR1 SGHKS, CDR2 YYEKEE (reference sequence). The CDR3 region is CASSLGPLGGYTF. The CDR3 DNA reads as TGTGCCAGCAGCTTGGGCCCGCTTGGGGGCTACACCTTC.

This clonotype was recorded many times. The chain combines TRBV24-1 with TRBJ2-2, with TRBD2 as a possible D gene (5 bases). V was clipped by 3 bases and J by 1 base, with 11 bases between them. CDR1 KGHDR and CDR2 SFDVKD come from the germline V gene. The CDR3 has 16 residues. CDR3 sequence (DNA): TGTGCCACCAGTGATGCGGGTTTGGGGAACACCGGGGAGCTGTTTTTT. Its protein is CATSDAGLGNTGELFF.

The gene calls are TRBV19 and TRBJ1-6, with D possibly matching TRBD1 (6 bases). V gave up 7 bases and J gave up 6 bases, with 19 bases separating them. Per the germline V gene, CDR1 is LNHDA and CDR2 is SQIVND (reference sequence). The CDR3 sequence is 16 residues long. The DNA for the CDR3 is TGTGCCAGTACCGAACGTCAGGGGCGACGTAATTCACCCCTCCACTTT. Protein: CASTERQGRRNSPLHF.

This clonotype was recorded at least ten times. This chain joins TRBV20-1 and TRBJ2-3; TRBD2 agrees at 11 bases. The CDR3 covers 18 residues. Germline V CDR1 and CDR2: DFQATT, SNEGSKA (reference sequence). V lost 0 bases to trimming and J lost 4 bases; unmatched junction nucleotides: 12. The CDR3 loop is CSARDPTTSGRVADTQYF. The CDR3 region has the DNA TGCAGTGCTAGAGATCCAACCACTAGCGGGAGAGTTGCAGATACGCAGTATTTT.

This rearrangement joins TRBV10-3 to TRBJ2-2; 7 nucleotides align to TRBD2. In germline, CDR1 is ENHRY, CDR2 SYGVKD. The CDR3 totals 14 residues. After removal of 5 bases from V and 6 bases from J, the junction contained 6 bases not matched to a gene. This chain's CDR3 is CAISSGAKAGELFF. Here the CDR3 DNA reads TGTGCCATCAGTAGCGGGGCGAAGGCCGGGGAGCTGTTTTTT.

This clonotype was seen repeatedly, ten times or more. This chain's CDR3 is CASSSTGTYQPQHF. Here the CDR3 DNA reads TGTGCCAGCAGTTCAACAGGGACCTATCAGCCCCAGCATTTT. The V and J genes are TRBV28 and TRBJ1-5, with D maybe TRBD1 (6 bases). V shed 4 bases and J shed 5 bases, with 12 bases lying between them. The germline V gene has CDR1 MDHEN and CDR2 SYDVKM. This CDR3 spans 14 amino acids.

The CDR3 sequence is CATSRWTGRVAFF. CDR3 coding DNA: TGTGCCACCAGCCGCTGGACAGGGAGGGTAGCTTTCTTT. This chain connects TRBV15 to TRBJ1-1; 8 positions agree with TRBD1. There are 13 residues in the CDR3. After removal of 5 bases from V and 10 bases from J, the junction contained 9 bases not matched to a gene. The V gene's germline CDR1 is LNHNV and CDR2 YYDKDF (reference sequence).

This clonotype has a count of ten or more. The V gene is TRBV2, the J gene TRBJ2-7, with D possibly called TRBD1 or TRBD2 (6 bases each). CDR3 length: 15 residues. V lost 5 bases, J lost 0 bases, and 14 bases lay in between. Germline V gives CDR1 SNHLY, CDR2 FYNNEI. The CDR3 DNA reads as TGTGCCAGCAGTCCAAGGGGGGCTAGCTCCTACGAGCAGTACTTC. It encodes CASSPRGASSYEQYF.

The genes are TRBV7-9 and TRBJ2-1; TRBD2 aligns across 10 bases. The CDR3 is 15 residues long. Germline CDR1 and CDR2: SEHNR and FQNEAQ (reference sequence). The V gene end was trimmed by 7 bases and the J gene end by 11 bases; junction bases not matched to a gene: 14. Written as DNA, the CDR3 is TGTGCCAGCACCGAAATCCCGGGACTAGCGAGTAAGCAGTTCTTC. This encodes CASTEIPGLASKQFF.

V and J are TRBV6-2 or TRBV6-3 and TRBJ2-1; TRBD2 agrees at 10 bases. The junction had 9 bases not matched to a gene; V was cut back by 5 bases and J by 2 bases. The CDR3 consists of 17 residues. Germline V lookup: CDR1 MNHEY, CDR2 SVGEGT. The CDR3 DNA sequence: TGTGCCAGCAGTCTCCATAAGCGGGAGGGCCCCTACAATGAGCAGTTCTTC. Its translation is CASSLHKREGPYNEQFF.

This clonotype was seen ten or more times. The chain has TRBV5-1 and TRBJ1-2, with D tentatively TRBD1 (5 bases). With 6 bases removed from V and 8 bases from J, the gap between germline ends came to 14 bases. The CDR3 length is 12 residues. Germline CDR1 reads SGHRS; CDR2 reads YFSETQ. This chain's CDR3 is CASTGGGEGYTF. The DNA for the CDR3 is TGCGCCAGCACCGGTGGAGGGGAAGGCTACACCTTC.

This clonotype appeared a few times. V is TRBV9 and J is TRBJ2-2; D tentatively fits TRBD1 or TRBD2 (5 bases each). The CDR3 has 14 residues. V was cut by 5 bases and J by 7 bases, with 15 bases left in between. The germline V gene has CDR1 SGDLS and CDR2 YYNGEE. The CDR3 nucleotides read TGTGCCAGCAGGGGGGATACCGCGGACGGGGAGCTGTTTTTT. Its protein product is CASRGDTADGELFF.

Many counts were recorded for this clonotype. The V and J genes are TRBV2 and TRBJ1-2, with 8 bases matching TRBD1. The V and J ends lost 7 bases and 4 bases, in that order; junction bases with no gene match: 8. Germline lookup yields CDR1 SNHLY and CDR2 FYNNEI. The length of the CDR3 is 14 residues. For the CDR3, the DNA is TGTGCCAGCAACAGACAGGGGTCTTCCTATGGCTACACCTTC. Translating gives CASNRQGSSYGYTF.

In this sample, this clonotype turned up a few times. The genes are TRBV27 and TRBJ2-3; D is ambiguous. The CDR3 spans 14 residues. CDR1 MNHEY and CDR2 SMNVEV come from the germline V gene (reference sequence). V was pared by 4 bases and J by 2 bases, with 10 bases between. This chain's CDR3 is CASSWNRNTDTQYF. CDR3 in DNA: TGTGCCAGCAGTTGGAACAGAAACACAGATACGCAGTATTTT.

Many counts were recorded for this clonotype. V is TRBV20-1 and J is TRBJ1-2; the D is unclear. Trimming removed 2 bases at V and 6 bases at J, with 13 bases between. CDR3 length equals 13 residues. Germline CDR1 and CDR2: DFQATT and SNEGSKA (reference sequence). CDR3 protein: CSARNDLDNGYTF. CDR3 in DNA: TGCAGTGCTAGAAATGACCTTGACAATGGCTACACCTTC.